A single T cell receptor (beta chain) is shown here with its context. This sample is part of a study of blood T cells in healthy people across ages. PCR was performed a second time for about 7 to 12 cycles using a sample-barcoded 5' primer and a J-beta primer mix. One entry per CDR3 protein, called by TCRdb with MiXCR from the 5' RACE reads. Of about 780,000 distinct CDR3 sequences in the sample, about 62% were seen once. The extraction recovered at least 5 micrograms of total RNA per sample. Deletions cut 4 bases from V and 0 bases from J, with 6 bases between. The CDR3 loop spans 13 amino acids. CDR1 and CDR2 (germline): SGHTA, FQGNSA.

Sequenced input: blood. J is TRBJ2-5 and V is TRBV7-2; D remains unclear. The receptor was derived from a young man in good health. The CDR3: CASSSPHQETQYF. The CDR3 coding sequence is TGTGCCAGCAGCTCCCCACACCAAGAGACCCAGTACTTC.